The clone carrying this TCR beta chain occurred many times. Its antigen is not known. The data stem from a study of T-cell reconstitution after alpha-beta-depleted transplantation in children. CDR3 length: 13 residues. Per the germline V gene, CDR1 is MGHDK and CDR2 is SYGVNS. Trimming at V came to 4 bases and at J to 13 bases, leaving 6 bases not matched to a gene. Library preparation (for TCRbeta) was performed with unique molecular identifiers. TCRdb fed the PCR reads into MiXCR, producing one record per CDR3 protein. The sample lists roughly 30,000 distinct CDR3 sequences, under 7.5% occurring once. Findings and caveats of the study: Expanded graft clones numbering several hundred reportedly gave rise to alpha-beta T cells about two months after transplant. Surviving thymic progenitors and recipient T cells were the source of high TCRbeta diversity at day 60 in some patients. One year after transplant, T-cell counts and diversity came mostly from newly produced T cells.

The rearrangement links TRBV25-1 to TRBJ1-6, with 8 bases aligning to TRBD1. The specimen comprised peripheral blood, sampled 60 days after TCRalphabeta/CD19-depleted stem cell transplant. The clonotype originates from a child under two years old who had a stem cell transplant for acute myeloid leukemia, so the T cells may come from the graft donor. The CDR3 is CASSVPDREPLHF. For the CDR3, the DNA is TGTGCCAGCAGTGTACCGGACAGGGAGCCCCTCCACTTT.